This T cell receptor beta chain was sequenced for a study of response to subunit inactivated influenza vaccine. Trimming stripped 3 bases from V and 1 base from J, with 13 bases between. The CDR3 length is 15 residues. Germline V gene lookup returns CDR1 DFQATT and CDR2 SNEGSKA (reference sequence). Findings and caveats of the study: The authors offered the suggestion that each seasonal influenza vaccination recruits few new T cells.

A few counts support this clonotype. What it recognizes is unknown. TCRdb ran MiXCR on the RT-PCR reads and lists one entry per CDR3 protein. This sample has roughly 290,000 distinct CDR3 sequences; 20% to 25% occur once, and the top ten carry about 10%. This chain connects TRBV20-1 to TRBJ1-5; no clear D. Sequenced here: PBMCs from blood, sampled about 19 months after vaccination. The receptor's source is a man between 50 and 69 years old who received an inactivated influenza vaccine. CDR3 in DNA: TGCAGTGCTAGTTTTCAGGCAAAAAGCAATCAGCCCCAGCATTTT. Translated: CSASFQAKSNQPQHF.